This entry lists 21 T cell receptor beta chains sequenced from one sample in a study of cytomegalovirus exposure and HLA in healthy donors. The study ran its PCR with 60 Vbeta and 13 Jbeta primers. Profiling relied on immunoSEQ multiplex PCR, and the TCRdb table lists in-frame clones only, not all of them. Reported are about 90,000 clones; the ten largest clones contain roughly 3.5%. Sequenced input: PBMCs. These receptors were obtained from a woman aged 25-40 years in good health and CMV-seronegative.

This chain joins TRBV9 and TRBJ2-5, with 10 bases aligning to TRBD2. The end of the DNA is better explained by TRBJ2-7, so the J call may be wrong. Germline loops: CDR1 SGDLS, CDR2 YYNGEE. The CDR3 extends over 14 amino acids. CDR3 residues: CASSVGTSGYEQYF. The CDR3 bases are TGTGCCAGCAGCGTAGGGACTAGCGGCTACGAGCAGTACTTC.

The rearrangement joins TRBV16 to TRBJ1-5; D call uncertain. The germline gives CDR1 KGHSY, CDR2 FQNENV. The CDR3 runs 14 residues. V was cut by 0 bases and J by 3 bases, with 6 bases left in between. This CDR3 reads CASSQSGLNQPQHF. CDR3 DNA: TGTGCCAGCAGCCAATCCGGTCTCAATCAGCCCCAGCATTTT.

The chain is built from TRBV4-1 and TRBJ1-3, with D possibly TRBD1 on 6 matching bases. V was shortened by 1 base and J by 2 bases, with 6 bases between the two germline ends. Looked up from germline, CDR1 is MGHRA and CDR2 is YSYEKL. The CDR3 runs to 14 residues. CDR3 sequence (DNA): TGCGCCAGCAGCCAAGCAGGGGCTGGAAACACCATATATTTT. Translation gives CASSQAGAGNTIYF.

The chain is built from TRBV27 and TRBJ2-5; TRBD2 matches 11 bases. CDR1 is MNHEY and CDR2 is SMNVEV in the germline V gene (reference sequence). V trimming: 1 base; J trimming: 4 bases; junction bases outside the gene matches: 11. The length of the CDR3 is 18 residues. Here the CDR3 reads CASSLLTSGGFRGETQYF. Written as DNA, the CDR3 is TGTGCCAGCAGTTTATTAACTAGCGGGGGTTTTAGGGGAGAGACCCAGTACTTC.

The chain joins TRBV30 to TRBJ2-7; tentative D call: TRBD1 (6 bases). The length of the CDR3 is 14 residues. Germline V gives CDR1 GTSNPN, CDR2 SVGIG (reference sequence). V was cut by 3 bases and J by 4 bases, with 16 bases left in between. In nucleotides, the CDR3 is TGTGCCTGGAGGGAGGACAGAGGAACTTACGAGCAGTACTTC. This gives the protein CAWREDRGTYEQYF.

The chain combines TRBV18 with TRBJ2-7; 9 bases match TRBD1. Trimming cost V 4 bases and J 2 bases; bases outside gene matches: 3. The CDR3 runs to 14 residues. CDR1 KGHSH and CDR2 LQKENI come from the germline V gene. The CDR3 sequence is CASSLGTGTYEQYF. CDR3 sequence (DNA): TGTGCCAGCTCACTCGGGACAGGGACCTACGAGCAGTACTTC.

The rearrangement joins TRBV5-4 to TRBJ2-5; D is perhaps TRBD1 (5 bases). The J call could be wrong; TRBJ2-7 is a better fit for the DNA end. Germline V CDR1 and CDR2: SGHNT, YYREEE (reference sequence). The CDR3 consists of 14 residues. The CDR3 DNA reads as TGTGCCAGCAGCTTGGCAGCCAGGGCCTACGAGCAGTACTTC. This codes for CASSLAARAYEQYF.

The genes are TRBV19 and TRBJ1-2; 7 positions match TRBD1. There are 15 residues in the CDR3. V shed 7 bases and J 3 bases; nucleotides not matched to a gene: 11. Germline V CDR1 and CDR2: LNHDA, SQIVND (reference sequence). The CDR3 coding sequence is TGTGCCAGTATTCCGGGCGACAGGGTCGACTATGGCTACACCTTC. It is translated as CASIPGDRVDYGYTF.

The gene calls are TRBV28 and TRBJ1-5; D unclear. Trimming cost V 5 bases and J 0 bases, with 8 bases left between them. The CDR3 loop spans 14 amino acids. CDR1 and CDR2 (germline): MDHEN, SYDVKM. The CDR3 loop is CASSLPGSNQPQHF. CDR3 bases: TGTGCCAGCAGTCTCCCGGGTAGCAATCAGCCCCAGCATTTT.

V gene TRBV28 combines with J gene TRBJ1-1; TRBD1 is a possible D gene (5 bases). Looked up from germline, CDR1 is MDHEN and CDR2 is SYDVKM. The CDR3 loop spans 14 amino acids. V gave up 3 bases and J gave up 5 bases, with 13 bases separating them. In DNA form, the CDR3 reads TGTGCCAGCAGTTTGGGCCCCGGGGGAACTGAAGCTTTCTTT. Translation gives CASSLGPGGTEAFF. Full variable domain (outside the CDR3, taken from reference TRBV28 and TRBJ1-1): DVKVTQSSRYLVKRTGEKVFLECVQDMDHENMFWYRQDPGLGLRLIYFSYDVKMKEKGDIPEGYSVSREKKERFSLILESASTNQTSMYLCASSLGPGGTEAFFGQGTRLTVV.

The rearrangement uses TRBV10-2 and TRBJ2-1, with 8 bases that match TRBD2. The V gene's germline CDR1 is WSHSY and CDR2 SAAADI. CDR3 size: 16 residues. The ends lost 5 bases at V and 7 bases at J; junction bases unmatched: 13. CDR3 region: CASSYSGTIGSNEQFF. CDR3 DNA sequence: TGCGCCAGCAGTTATAGCGGGACCATCGGGTCGAATGAGCAGTTCTTC.

This sequence joins TRBV25-1 and TRBJ2-5; D might be TRBD1 (6 bases). The tail of the sequence fits TRBJ2-7 better, so the J call may be wrong. The CDR3 consists of 14 residues. Germline CDR1 reads MGHDK; CDR2 reads SYGVNS. The CDR3 sequence is CASSDTGNPYEQYF. CDR3 coding DNA: TGTGCCAGCAGTGATACAGGGAATCCTTACGAGCAGTACTTC.

V and J are TRBV11-2 and TRBJ1-4; D is uncertain. The CDR3 runs 13 residues. Germline V gene data show CDR1 as SGHAT and CDR2 as FQNNGV. The V and J ends lost 0 bases and 16 bases respectively, with 15 bases between them. CDR3 in DNA: TGTGCCAGCAGCTTAGATCTCGGAGCGGTGGGGTTTTTT. Its protein product is CASSLDLGAVGFF.

The chain combines TRBV18 with TRBJ2-3; 7 bases map to TRBD1. With V trimmed by 2 bases and J by 2 bases, 7 bases remained unmatched. CDR3 length: 16 residues. CDR1 and CDR2 (germline): KGHSH, LQKENI. The CDR3 loop is CASSPTGAGNTDTQYF. The CDR3 bases are TGTGCCAGCTCACCAACAGGGGCCGGAAACACAGATACGCAGTATTTT.

The chain joins TRBV5-5 to TRBJ2-5, with a tentative D call TRBD1 (6 bases). Judging by the DNA end, TRBJ2-7 fits better; the J call may be wrong. CDR3 size: 15 residues. Per the germline V gene, CDR1 is SGHKS and CDR2 is YYEKEE (reference sequence). CDR3 bases: TGTGCCAGCAGCTTGGTTCAGGACAGCTCCTACGAGCAGTACTTC. This encodes CASSLVQDSSYEQYF.

V and J are TRBV19 and TRBJ2-5; D is possibly TRBD1 (6 bases). Trimming took 7 bases from V and 5 from J, leaving 8 bases between them. The CDR3 consists of 11 residues. Germline V gene lookup returns CDR1 LNHDA and CDR2 SQIVND (reference sequence). The CDR3 loop is CASNTGETQYF. CDR3 DNA sequence: TGTGCCAGTAACACAGGGGAGACCCAGTACTTC.

The chain recombines TRBV28 with TRBJ1-6, with 8 nucleotides matching TRBD1. This CDR3 comprises 15 residues. Germline values: CDR1 MDHEN, CDR2 SYDVKM. Trimming cost V 3 bases and J 8 bases; bases outside gene matches: 6. The DNA of the CDR3 is TGTGCCAGCAGTTTCGAGGACAGGGACTATTCACCCCTCCACTTT. Protein sequence: CASSFEDRDYSPLHF.

The chain is built from TRBV7-3 and TRBJ2-1, with 8 positions matching TRBD2. Losses at the gene ends were 1 base for V and 7 bases for J; bases not matched to a gene: 6. Germline V gene lookup returns CDR1 SGHTA and CDR2 FQGTGA. The CDR3 is made up of 15 amino acids. CDR3: CASSLNGGARNEQFF. The DNA of the CDR3 is TGTGCCAGCAGCTTAAACGGGGGGGCCAGGAATGAGCAGTTCTTC.

The chain recombines TRBV28 with TRBJ1-5, with D perhaps TRBD1 (6 bases). Looked up from germline, CDR1 is MDHEN and CDR2 is SYDVKM. The CDR3 is made up of 15 amino acids. Trimming took off 3 bases at V and 3 bases at J, with 12 bases between the two ends. The CDR3 DNA reads as TGTGCCAGCAGTTTTCCTGGACAGTTCAATCAGCCCCAGCATTTT. Translation gives CASSFPGQFNQPQHF. The entire variable domain, with the rest obtained from reference TRBV28 and TRBJ1-5, is as follows: DVKVTQSSRYLVKRTGEKVFLECVQDMDHENMFWYRQDPGLGLRLIYFSYDVKMKEKGDIPEGYSVSREKKERFSLILESASTNQTSMYLCASSFPGQFNQPQHFGDGTRLSIL.

The chain links TRBV2 to TRBJ1-5; D gene unclear. This CDR3 has 12 amino acids. Deletions cut 4 bases from V and 6 bases from J, with 7 bases between. Germline V CDR1 and CDR2: SNHLY, FYNNEI. CDR3 nucleotides: TGTGCCAGCAGTGCGGGTACTCAGCCCCAGCATTTT. It yields the protein CASSAGTQPQHF.

The rearrangement uses TRBV5-1 and TRBJ2-1; D is possibly TRBD2 (6 bases). Trimming stripped 2 bases from V and 5 bases from J, with 14 bases between. Germline CDR1 reads SGHRS; CDR2 reads YFSETQ. The CDR3 has 15 residues. The CDR3 loop is CASSFRGAGNNEQFF. The CDR3 nucleotides are TGCGCCAGCAGCTTTCGAGGGGCGGGGAACAATGAGCAGTTCTTC.